The subject of this entry is one T cell receptor (beta chain). Its antigen is not known. This table comes from immunoSEQ multiplex PCR, and its TCRdb copy is limited to in-frame clones, with some not included. The sample lists more than 90,000 clones; approximately 80% were seen once. These data are taken from a study of PD-1 blockade in classical Hodgkin lymphoma. The CDR3 consists of 19 residues. From germline, CDR1 is SGDLS and CDR2 YYNGEE. The V segment lost 0 bases and the J segment 4 bases; nucleotides outside the gene matches: 13. Study-wide points: Lower baseline TCR diversity marked trial partial responders and progressors.

Every one of the patients relapsed after autologous stem cell transplantation (brentuximab vedotin exposure was variable). This clonotype originated in a human donor with classical Hodgkin lymphoma. The V gene is TRBV9, the J gene TRBJ2-7; the match to TRBD2 covers 13 bases. The sequences come from peripheral blood mononuclear cells (PBMCs), collected before the second cycle of nivolumab. This chain's CDR3 is CASSVEATSGRNRLYEQYF. The CDR3 bases are TGTGCCAGCAGCGTAGAGGCGACTAGCGGGAGGAATAGACTATACGAGCAGTACTTC.